The rows below give T cell receptor beta chains drawn from one sample of a study of blood T cell repertoires in COVID-19. The table came from immunoSEQ multiplex PCR; TCRdb's copy has only in-frame clones and leaves some out. The sample records about 89,000 clones, approximately 86% being singletons. The sample was peripheral blood. The source is an elderly man with active or convalescent COVID-19. The CDR3 runs from the conserved cysteine through the conserved F or W.

j_call v_call cdr3_aa
TRBJ2-1 TRBV9 CASSSSGERYNEQFF
TRBJ1-2 TRBV30 CAWSQGNYGYTF
TRBJ2-1 TRBV6-5 CASSYGWSSYNEQFF
TRBJ1-1 TRBV11-1 CASSPYRETEAFF
TRBJ1-3 TRBV28 CASSLLGVSGQGNTIYF
TRBJ2-7 TRBV27 CASSWTGGSSYEQYF
TRBJ2-7 TRBV6-5 CASRPPGVLAGEQYF
TRBJ2-3 TRBV7-9 CASTVAGGTDTQYF
TRBJ1-5 TRBV30 CAWSLGQSSNQPQHF
TRBJ2-7 TRBV29-1 CSVEGLAAEQYF
TRBJ2-3 TRBV27 CASSGGATDTQYF
TRBJ2-7 TRBV25-1 CASSDSGLARYEQYF
TRBJ2-7 TRBV5-6 CASSRTSGGDEQYF
TRBJ2-3 TRBV7-8 CASSRTRGESQYF
TRBJ1-2 TRBV7-8 CASSLSPGPDGYTF
TRBJ1-5 TRBV12-3/TRBV12-4 CASSLAPLRVQHF
TRBJ2-1 TRBV27 CASSLWHPNNEQFF
TRBJ2-7 TRBV5-5 CASSSSGSPLSYEQYF
TRBJ1-1 TRBV29-1 CSASPGNTEAFF
TRBJ1-1 TRBV15 CATSRDGREGEDF
TRBJ1-1 TRBV5-4 CASSPSEGNTEAFF
TRBJ1-3 TRBV7-9 CASSPRTHSGNTIYF
TRBJ2-2 TRBV12-3/TRBV12-4 CASNLRNTGELFF
TRBJ1-1 TRBV11-3 CASSFQWNTEAFF
TRBJ2-1 TRBV6-2/TRBV6-3 CASSYTGRKYNEQFF
TRBJ2-1 TRBV6-2/TRBV6-3 CASSYAASGSDEQFF
TRBJ1-2 TRBV28 CASSLRTAANYGYTF
TRBJ2-7 TRBV28 CASRPGAGGHEQYF
TRBJ1-2 TRBV6-2/TRBV6-3 CASSLQDYGYTF